The rows below give T cell receptor beta chains drawn from one sample of a study of shared clonotypes between healthy human individuals. TCRdb's copy holds only in-frame clones and misses some; the assay was immunoSEQ multiplex PCR. The sample shows some 1,900,000 clones, about 94% of them seen only once. The source material was naive CD8+ T cells sorted from blood. These TCRs come from a man aged 18 to 30 in good health. Each CDR3 is given with its conserved first and last residue. A D gene is named only where the DNA matches it firmly.

v_call d_call cdr3_aa
TRBV6-5 NA CASSFGQISTDTQYF
TRBV30 NA CAHGANEQFF
TRBV4-3 NA CASSMTGNTEAFF
TRBV30 NA CAWSVVRETEAFF
TRBV4-1 NA CASSQTTVSGYGYTF
TRBV2 TRBD2 CASSERERETNTGELFF
TRBV2 NA CASSGGQLEETQYF
TRBV5-1 NA CASSLAQGLSNEQFF
TRBV6-5 NA CASSPDVTTYEQYF
TRBV4-1 NA CASSQDQGAGANVLTF
TRBV30 NA CAWSRGQLYEQYF
TRBV11-2 TRBD1 CASSLGRQGSNQPQHF
TRBV7-9 NA CASSGEGSSYNEQFF
TRBV27 NA CASSLIGVDEKLFF
TRBV10-3 TRBD1 CATGTGGGDEQFF
TRBV6-5 NA CASSYSSGTIGYTF
TRBV7-2 NA CASSLFPGLNDQETQYF
TRBV10-3 NA CAISEGGWNTEAFF
TRBV9 NA CASSASGSDYYEQYF
TRBV7-9 TRBD1 CASSPLKDRGAYGYTF
TRBV7-2 TRBD2 CASGLNWGLAGVGEQFF
TRBV5-5 TRBD2 CASSFGLAGDEQYF
TRBV7-3 NA CASSVGAGLTDTQYF
TRBV2 TRBD1 CASSELRDREQETQYF
TRBV14 NA CASSQDPGSEAFF
TRBV27 NA CASSFGRHTEAFF
TRBV4-3 NA CASSQDPSLGESDTQYF
TRBV5-6 NA CASSLGVGRNTEAFF
TRBV7-6 NA CASSFTGQPQHF
TRBV5-1 TRBD2 CASSYLAGEQFF
TRBV7-2 TRBD2 CASSLRAGGPNEQFF
TRBV5-1 NA CASSLAGLGSGNTIYF
TRBV4-3 TRBD2 CASSQLTSRHYEQYF
TRBV7-9 NA CASSLSNQPQHF
TRBV5-4 NA CASSLGGSADTQYF
TRBV5-4 NA CASSLSLGGEETQYF
TRBV28 TRBD1 CASSFPGGQDGYTF
TRBV19 NA CASSIDSYGYGYTF
TRBV27 NA CASSLEAGGYYEQYF
TRBV5-1 NA CASSLGLLNEQFF
TRBV6-5 NA CASSYSWPTTEAFF
TRBV29-1 NA CSVGEQDFFGETQYF
TRBV5-1 NA CASSLATEQYF
TRBV19 NA CASSMASVNTEAFF
TRBV16 TRBD2 CASSELAGGPLSNTGELFF
TRBV2 NA CASSDGTDYGYTF
TRBV11-2 NA CASSSGQTYEQYF
TRBV19 TRBD2 CASSTGLAGGPLGTDTQYF
TRBV18 NA CASSPSRDTTYEQYF
TRBV25-1 NA CASSSYQPSEQYF